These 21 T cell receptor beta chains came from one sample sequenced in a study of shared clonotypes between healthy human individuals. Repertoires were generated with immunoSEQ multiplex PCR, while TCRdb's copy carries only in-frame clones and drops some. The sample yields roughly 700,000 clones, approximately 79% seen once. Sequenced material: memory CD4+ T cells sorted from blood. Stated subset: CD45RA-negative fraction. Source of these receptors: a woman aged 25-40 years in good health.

The CDR3 DNA reads TGTGCCAGCAGTGAAGGACGCACCTTGGAGCAGTACTTC. Protein: CASSEGRTLEQYF. This chain connects TRBV6-1 to TRBJ2-7; D uncertain. Germline V lookup: CDR1 MNHNS, CDR2 SASEGT. Between the trimmed V and J ends, which lost 1 base and 7 bases, there was a span of 11 bases. The CDR3 contains 13 residues.

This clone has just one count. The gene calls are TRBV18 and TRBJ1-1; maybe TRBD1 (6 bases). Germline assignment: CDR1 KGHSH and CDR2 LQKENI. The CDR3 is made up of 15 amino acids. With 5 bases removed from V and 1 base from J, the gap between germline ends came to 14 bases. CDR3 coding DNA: TGTGCCAGCTCAGCATCCGTGACAGGGAACACTGAAGCTTTCTTT. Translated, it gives CASSASVTGNTEAFF.

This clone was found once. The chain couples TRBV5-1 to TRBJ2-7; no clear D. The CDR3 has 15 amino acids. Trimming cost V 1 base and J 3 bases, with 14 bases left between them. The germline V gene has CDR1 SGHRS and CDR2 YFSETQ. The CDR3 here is CASSLLFGDNYEQYF. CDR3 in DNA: TGCGCCAGCAGCTTGTTGTTTGGTGACAACTACGAGCAGTACTTC. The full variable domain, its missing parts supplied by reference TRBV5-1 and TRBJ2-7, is KAGVTQTPRYLIKTRGQQVTLSCSPISGHRSVSWYQQTPGQGLQFLFEYFSETQRNKGNFPGRFSGRQFSNSRSEMNVSTLELGDSALYLCASSLLFGDNYEQYFGPGTRLTVT.

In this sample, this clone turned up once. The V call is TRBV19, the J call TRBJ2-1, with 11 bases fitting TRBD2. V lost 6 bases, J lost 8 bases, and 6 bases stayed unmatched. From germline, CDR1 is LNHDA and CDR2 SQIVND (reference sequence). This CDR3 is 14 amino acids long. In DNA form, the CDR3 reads TGTGCCAGTAGGGGACTAGCGGCCATCGATGAGCAGTTCTTC. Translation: CASRGLAAIDEQFF.

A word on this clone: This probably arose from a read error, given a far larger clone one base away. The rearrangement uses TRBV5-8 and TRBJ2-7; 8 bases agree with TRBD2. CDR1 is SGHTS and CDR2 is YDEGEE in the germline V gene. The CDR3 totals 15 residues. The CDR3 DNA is TGTGCCGGCAGCAGGGCCGGGAGGGGGTCCTACGAGCAGTACTTC. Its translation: CAGSRAGRGSYEQYF.

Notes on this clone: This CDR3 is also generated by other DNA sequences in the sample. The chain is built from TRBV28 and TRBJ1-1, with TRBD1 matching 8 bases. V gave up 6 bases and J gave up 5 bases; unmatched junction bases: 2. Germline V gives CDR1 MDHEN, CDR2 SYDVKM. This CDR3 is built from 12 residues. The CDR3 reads CASRRQGTEAFF. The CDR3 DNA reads TGTGCCAGCAGACGACAGGGGACTGAAGCTTTCTTT.

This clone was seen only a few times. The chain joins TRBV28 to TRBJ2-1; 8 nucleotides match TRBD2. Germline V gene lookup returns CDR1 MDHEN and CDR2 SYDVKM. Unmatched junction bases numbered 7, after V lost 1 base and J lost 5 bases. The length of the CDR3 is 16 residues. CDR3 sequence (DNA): TGTGCCAGCAGTTTATTGGGCCGGGAGGGCCACAATGAGCAGTTCTTC. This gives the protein CASSLLGREGHNEQFF.

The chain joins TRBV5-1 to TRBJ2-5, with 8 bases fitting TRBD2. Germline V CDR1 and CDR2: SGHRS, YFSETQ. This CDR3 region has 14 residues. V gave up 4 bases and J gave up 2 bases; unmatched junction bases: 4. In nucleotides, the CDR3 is TGCGCCAGCAGCCTGGCTAGCGGGCAAGAGACCCAGTACTTC. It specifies CASSLASGQETQYF. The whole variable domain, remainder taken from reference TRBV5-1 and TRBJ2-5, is KAGVTQTPRYLIKTRGQQVTLSCSPISGHRSVSWYQQTPGQGLQFLFEYFSETQRNKGNFPGRFSGRQFSNSRSEMNVSTLELGDSALYLCASSLASGQETQYFGPGTRLLVL.

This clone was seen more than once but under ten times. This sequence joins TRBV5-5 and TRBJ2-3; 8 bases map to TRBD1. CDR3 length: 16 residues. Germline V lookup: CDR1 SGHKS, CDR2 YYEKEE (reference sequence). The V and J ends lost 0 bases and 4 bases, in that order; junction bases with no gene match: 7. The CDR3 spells CASSLGPQGAADTQYF. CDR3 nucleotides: TGTGCCAGCAGCTTGGGTCCGCAGGGGGCCGCAGATACGCAGTATTTT.

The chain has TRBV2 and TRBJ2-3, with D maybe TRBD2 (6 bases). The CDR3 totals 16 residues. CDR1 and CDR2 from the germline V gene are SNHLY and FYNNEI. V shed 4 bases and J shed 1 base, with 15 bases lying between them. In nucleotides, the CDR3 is TGTGCCAGCAGTGGTACTAGCTCCCCTCGCACAGATACGCAGTATTTT. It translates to CASSGTSSPRTDTQYF.

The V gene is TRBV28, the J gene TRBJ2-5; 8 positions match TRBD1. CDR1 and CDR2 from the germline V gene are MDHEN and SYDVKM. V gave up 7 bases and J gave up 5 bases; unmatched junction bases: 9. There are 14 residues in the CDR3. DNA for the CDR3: TGTGCCAGCACCCCCGGGACAGGCCACGAGACCCAGTACTTC. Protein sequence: CASTPGTGHETQYF.

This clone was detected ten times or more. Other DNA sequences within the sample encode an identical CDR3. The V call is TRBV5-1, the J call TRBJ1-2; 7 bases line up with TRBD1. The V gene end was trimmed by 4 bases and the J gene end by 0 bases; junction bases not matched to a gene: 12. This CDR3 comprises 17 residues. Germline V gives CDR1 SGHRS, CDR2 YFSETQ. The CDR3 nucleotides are TGCGCCAGCAGCCTGATTCCAAGAGACAGGGCTAACTATGGCTACACCTTC. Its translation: CASSLIPRDRANYGYTF.

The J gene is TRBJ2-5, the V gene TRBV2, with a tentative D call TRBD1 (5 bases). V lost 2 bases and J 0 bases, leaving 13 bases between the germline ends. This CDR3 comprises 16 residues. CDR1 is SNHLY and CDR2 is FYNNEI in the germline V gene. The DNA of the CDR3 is TGTGCCAGCAGTGAACAAGAAGGACACCACCAAGAGACCCAGTACTTC. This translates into CASSEQEGHHQETQYF.

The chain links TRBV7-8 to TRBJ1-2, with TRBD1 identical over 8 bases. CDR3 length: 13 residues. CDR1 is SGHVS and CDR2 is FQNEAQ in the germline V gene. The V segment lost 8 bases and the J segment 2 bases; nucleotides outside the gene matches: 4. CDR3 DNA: TGTGCCAGCGGACAGGGTATCAACTATGGCTACACCTTC. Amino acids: CASGQGINYGYTF.

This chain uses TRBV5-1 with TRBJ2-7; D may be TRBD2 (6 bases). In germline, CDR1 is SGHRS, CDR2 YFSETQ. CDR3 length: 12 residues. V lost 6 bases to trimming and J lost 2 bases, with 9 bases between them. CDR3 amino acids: CASTGVAYEQYF. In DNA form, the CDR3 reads TGCGCCAGCACGGGGGTCGCCTACGAGCAGTACTTC.

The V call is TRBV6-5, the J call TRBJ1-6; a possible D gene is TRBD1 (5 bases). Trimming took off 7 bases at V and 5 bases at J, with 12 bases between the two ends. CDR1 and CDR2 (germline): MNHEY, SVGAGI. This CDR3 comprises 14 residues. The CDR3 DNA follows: TGTGCCAGCAATGCAGGGAGAAATAATTCACCCCTCCACTTT. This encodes CASNAGRNNSPLHF.

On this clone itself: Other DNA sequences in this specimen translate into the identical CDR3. This CDR3 reads CASSPIAGGPETQYF. DNA for the CDR3: TGTGCCAGCAGTCCGATAGCGGGAGGACCCGAGACCCAGTACTTC. The chain is built from TRBV27 and TRBJ2-5; 10 nucleotides align to TRBD2. Germline CDR1 reads MNHEY; CDR2 reads SMNVEV (reference sequence). The CDR3 is 15 amino acids. Unmatched junction bases numbered 8, after V lost 5 bases and J lost 5 bases.

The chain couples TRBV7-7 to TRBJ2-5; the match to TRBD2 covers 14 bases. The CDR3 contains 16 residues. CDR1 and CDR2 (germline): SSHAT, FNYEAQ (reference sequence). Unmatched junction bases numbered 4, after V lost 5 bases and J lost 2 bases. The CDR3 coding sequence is TGTGCCAGCAGCCTACGGACTAGCGGGGGGCAAGAGACCCAGTACTTC. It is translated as CASSLRTSGGQETQYF.

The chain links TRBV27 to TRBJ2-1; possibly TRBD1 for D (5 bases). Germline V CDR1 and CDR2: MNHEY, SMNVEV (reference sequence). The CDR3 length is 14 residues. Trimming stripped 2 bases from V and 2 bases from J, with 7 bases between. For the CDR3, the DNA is TGTGCCAGCAGTTTACAGGGCCCCTACAATGAGCAGTTCTTC. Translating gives CASSLQGPYNEQFF.

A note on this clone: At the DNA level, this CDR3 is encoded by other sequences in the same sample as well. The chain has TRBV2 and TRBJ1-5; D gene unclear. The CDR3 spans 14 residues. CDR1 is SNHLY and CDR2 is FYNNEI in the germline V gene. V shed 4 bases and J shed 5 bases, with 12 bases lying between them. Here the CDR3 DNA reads TGTGCCAGCAGTGGAAACACCGGCGATCAGCCCCAGCATTTT. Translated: CASSGNTGDQPQHF.

Here the CDR3 reads CASSQSQNYEQYF. Written as DNA, the CDR3 is TGTGCCAGCTCACAATCACAGAACTACGAGCAGTACTTC. The genes are TRBV18 and TRBJ2-7; D is undetermined. V lost 4 bases and J lost 3, with 10 bases in between. This CDR3 has 13 residues. The germline gives CDR1 KGHSH, CDR2 LQKENI.